This TCR beta chain is from a study of tumor-infiltrating lymphocytes in oesophageal squamous cell carcinoma (dated by TCRdb to 2016 to 2017). This clonotype was seen more than once but under ten times. Its antigen has not been determined. The conserved closing phenylalanine or tryptophan is absent in this CDR3, likely reflecting a read error. The germline ends are 11 bases apart after V is trimmed by 1 base and J by 7 bases. The germline V gene encodes CDR1 MNHEY and CDR2 SVGAGI. Inclusive of both ends, the CDR3 amounts to 13 amino acids. Only the CDR3 DNA is retained, 39 bases long and in frame from the first base. The library was built by means of PCR. The instrument was an Illumina HiSeq 2000. TCRdb applied fastp at Q25 and MiXCR to the public reads, then kept only in-frame beta chains. Every entry covers one CDR3 protein and lists the most common genes and DNA from its rows. Across this sample there are around 23,000 distinct CDR3 sequences, with more than 30% seen only once. The ten largest account for 30% to 45% of the sample.

This clonotype originated in a male donor with esophageal squamous cell carcinoma. The chain joins TRBV6-5 to TRBJ2-7; the D gene lacks a confident call. Sequencing used esophageal tumor tissue. The nucleotide sequence reads TGTGCCAGCAGTTACTACGCGGACCAAGAGCAGTACTTA. This codes for CASSYYADQEQYL.